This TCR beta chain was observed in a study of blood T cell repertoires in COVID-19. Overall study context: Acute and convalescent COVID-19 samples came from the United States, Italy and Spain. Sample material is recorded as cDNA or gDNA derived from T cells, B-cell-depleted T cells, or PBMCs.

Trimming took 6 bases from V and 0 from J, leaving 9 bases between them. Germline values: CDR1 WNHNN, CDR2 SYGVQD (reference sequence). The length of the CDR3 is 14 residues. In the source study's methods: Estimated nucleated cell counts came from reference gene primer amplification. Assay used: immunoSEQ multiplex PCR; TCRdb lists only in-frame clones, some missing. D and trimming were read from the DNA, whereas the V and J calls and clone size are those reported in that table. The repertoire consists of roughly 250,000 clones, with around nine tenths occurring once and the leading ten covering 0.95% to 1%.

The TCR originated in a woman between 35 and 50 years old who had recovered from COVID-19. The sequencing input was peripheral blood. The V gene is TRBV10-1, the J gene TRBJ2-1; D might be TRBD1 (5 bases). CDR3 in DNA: TGCGCCAGCAGGGGGCGGAGCTCCTACAATGAGCAGTTCTTC. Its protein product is CASRGRSSYNEQFF.